The 10 T cell receptor beta chains listed next were all sequenced from one sample in a study of T cell responses to AZD1222 COVID-19 vaccine. Clones were read by immunoSEQ multiplex PCR, and TCRdb kept only the in-frame ones, dropping some. The repertoire has 100,000 to 150,000 clones, more than 75% of them found once; the top ten carry about 10%. The sequenced sample was peripheral blood, obtained on day 0 of AZD1222 vaccination. The receptors here all came from an adult in good health.

The rearrangement links TRBV5-1 to TRBJ2-3; tentatively, D is TRBD1 (6 bases). V was trimmed by 3 bases and J by 3 bases, leaving 11 bases between them. The CDR3 runs 14 residues. The germline gives CDR1 SGHRS, CDR2 YFSETQ. The CDR3 DNA reads TGCGCCAGCAGCTGGACAGAAAAGACAGATACGCAGTATTTT. It translates to CASSWTEKTDTQYF.

The V call is TRBV30, the J call TRBJ1-6; D is ambiguous. V was trimmed by 2 bases and J by 0 bases, leaving 5 bases between them. The CDR3 sequence is 14 residues long. Germline CDR1 is GTSNPN and CDR2 is SVGIG (reference sequence). For the CDR3, the DNA is TGTGCCTGGAGTCTGAGCTCCTATAATTCACCCCTCCACTTT. Translating it yields CAWSLSSYNSPLHF.

This chain uses TRBV21-1 with TRBJ2-2; the table's D call TRBD1 went unverified against the DNA. TRBV21-1 is noted as a pseudogene. CDR3 size: 14 residues. The DNA of the CDR3 is TGTGCCAGCAAAGGGGCTGAGAACACCGGGGAGCTGTTTTTT. Its protein is CASKGAENTGELFF.

The table lists this clone with a few counts. The chain combines TRBV5-6 with TRBJ1-1, with D hard to call. The CDR3 is 13 amino acids. V lost 5 bases and J 2 bases, leaving 10 bases between the germline ends. CDR1 and CDR2 from the germline V gene are SGHDT and YYEEEE. The CDR3: CASSFTPNTEAFF. The CDR3 DNA reads TGTGCCAGCAGTTTTACACCTAACACTGAAGCTTTCTTT.

The chain links TRBV6-5 to TRBJ2-7; maybe TRBD2 (5 bases). This CDR3 is built from 14 residues. V was cut by 5 bases and J by 2 bases, with 13 bases left in between. Germline V gene lookup returns CDR1 MNHEY and CDR2 SVGAGI. DNA for the CDR3: TGTGCCAGCAGTCGAGCGGCGGATACCTACGAGCAGTACTTC. Translating gives CASSRAADTYEQYF.

This chain uses TRBV4-3 with TRBJ2-3; D unresolved. V lost 3 bases and J 1 base, leaving 14 bases between the germline ends. The germline V gene encodes CDR1 LGHNA and CDR2 YSLEER. This CDR3 has 16 residues. The CDR3 is CASSQGVPLGTDTQYF. Written as DNA, the CDR3 is TGCGCCAGCAGCCAGGGCGTACCGCTGGGCACAGATACGCAGTATTTT.

Points on this clone: At one boundary the junction diverges from the germline segment, which might be a read error. V and J are TRBV5-6 and TRBJ2-7, with D possibly matching TRBD2 (5 bases). The germline CDR1 and CDR2 sequences are SGHDT and YYEEEE. The CDR3 has 14 residues. In DNA form, the CDR3 reads TGTGCCAGCAGCTTCCGGGGTGTGACCTACGGGCAGTACTTC. This encodes CASSFRGVTYGQYF.

This chain links TRBV6-4 with TRBJ2-7, with no clear D. The CDR3 is made up of 13 amino acids. Germline lookup yields CDR1 MRHNA and CDR2 SNTAGT. Trimming cost V 9 bases and J 4 bases, with 16 bases left between them. Here the CDR3 reads CARLFDQLYEQYF. Here the CDR3 DNA reads TGTGCCAGACTTTTTGACCAACTTTACGAGCAGTACTTC.

The chain links TRBV5-1 to TRBJ2-7; no definite D call. CDR1 is SGHRS, CDR2 YFSETQ, per germline. V lost 1 base, J lost 2 bases, and 10 bases lay in between. This CDR3 has 14 amino acids. The CDR3 DNA follows: TGCGCCAGCAGCTTGATGGCAGGCACCTACGAGCAGTACTTC. Translation gives CASSLMAGTYEQYF.

The CDR3 here is CASSLGSRAYNEQFF. As DNA, the CDR3 is TGCGCCAGCAGCTTGGGTAGCAGGGCCTACAATGAGCAGTTCTTC. The V and J genes are TRBV5-1 and TRBJ2-1; TRBD1 might be the D (5 bases). The CDR3 loop spans 15 amino acids. V was pared by 0 bases and J by 2 bases, with 9 bases between. Per germline, CDR1 SGHRS and CDR2 YFSETQ.